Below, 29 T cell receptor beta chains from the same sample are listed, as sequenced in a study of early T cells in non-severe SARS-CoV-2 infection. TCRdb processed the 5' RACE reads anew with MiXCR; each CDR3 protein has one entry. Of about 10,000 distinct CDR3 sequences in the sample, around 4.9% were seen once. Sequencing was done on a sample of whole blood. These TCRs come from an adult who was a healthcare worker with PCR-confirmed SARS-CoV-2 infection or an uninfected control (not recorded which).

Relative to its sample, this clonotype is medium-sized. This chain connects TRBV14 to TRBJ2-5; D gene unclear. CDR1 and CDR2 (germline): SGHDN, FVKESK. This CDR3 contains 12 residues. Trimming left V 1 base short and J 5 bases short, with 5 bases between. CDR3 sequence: CASSQVIETQYF. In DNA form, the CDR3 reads TGTGCCAGCAGCCAAGTCATCGAGACCCAGTACTTC.

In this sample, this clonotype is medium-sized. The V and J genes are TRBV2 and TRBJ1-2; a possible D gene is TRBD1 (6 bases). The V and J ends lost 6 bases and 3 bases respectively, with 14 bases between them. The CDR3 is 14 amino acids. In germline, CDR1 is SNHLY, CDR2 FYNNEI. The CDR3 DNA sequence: TGTGCCAGCAGGTCCAAGGGGGTTGACTATGGCTACACCTTC. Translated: CASRSKGVDYGYTF.

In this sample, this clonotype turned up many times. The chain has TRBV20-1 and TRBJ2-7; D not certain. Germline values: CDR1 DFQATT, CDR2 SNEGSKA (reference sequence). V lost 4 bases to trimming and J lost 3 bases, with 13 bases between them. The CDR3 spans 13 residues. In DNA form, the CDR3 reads TGCAGTGCTACTTGGGTTAGCAACTACGAGCAGTACTTC. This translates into CSATWVSNYEQYF.

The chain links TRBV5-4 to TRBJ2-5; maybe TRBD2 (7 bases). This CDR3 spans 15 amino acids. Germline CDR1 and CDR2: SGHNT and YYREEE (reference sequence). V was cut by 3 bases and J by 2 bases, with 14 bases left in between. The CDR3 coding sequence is TGTGCCAGCAGCTCCCCGGGGGGCATACAAGAGACCCAGTACTTC. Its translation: CASSSPGGIQETQYF.

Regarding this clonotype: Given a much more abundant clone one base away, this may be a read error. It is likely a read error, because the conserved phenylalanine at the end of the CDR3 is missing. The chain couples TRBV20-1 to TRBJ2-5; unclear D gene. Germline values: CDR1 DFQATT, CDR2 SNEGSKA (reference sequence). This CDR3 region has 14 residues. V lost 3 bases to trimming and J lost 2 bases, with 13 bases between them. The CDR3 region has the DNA TGCAGTGCTAGCGGCGGTGTCGTTCAAGAGACCCAGTACTCC. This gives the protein CSASGGVVQETQYS.

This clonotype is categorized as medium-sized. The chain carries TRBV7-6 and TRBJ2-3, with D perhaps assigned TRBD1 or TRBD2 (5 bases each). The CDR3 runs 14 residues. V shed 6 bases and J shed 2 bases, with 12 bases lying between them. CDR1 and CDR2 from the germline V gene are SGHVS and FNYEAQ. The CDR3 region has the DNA TGTGCCAGCAGACAGGAGGCCCTCACAGATACGCAGTATTTT. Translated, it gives CASRQEALTDTQYF. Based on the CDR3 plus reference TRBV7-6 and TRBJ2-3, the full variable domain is GAGVSQSPRYKVTKRGQDVALRCDPISGHVSLYWYRQALGQGPEFLTYFNYEAQQDKSGLPNDRFSAERPEGSISTLTIQRTEQRDSAMYRCASRQEALTDTQYFGPGTRLTVL.

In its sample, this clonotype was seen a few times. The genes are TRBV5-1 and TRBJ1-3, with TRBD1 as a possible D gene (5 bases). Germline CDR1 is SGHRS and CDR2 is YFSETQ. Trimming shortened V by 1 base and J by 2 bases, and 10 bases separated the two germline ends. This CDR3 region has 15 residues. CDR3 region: CASSLKGDPGNTIYF. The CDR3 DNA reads TGCGCCAGCAGCTTGAAAGGGGACCCTGGAAACACCATATATTTT. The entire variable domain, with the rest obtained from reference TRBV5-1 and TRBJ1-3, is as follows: KAGVTQTPRYLIKTRGQQVTLSCSPISGHRSVSWYQQTPGQGLQFLFEYFSETQRNKGNFPGRFSGRQFSNSRSEMNVSTLELGDSALYLCASSLKGDPGNTIYFGEGSWLTVV.

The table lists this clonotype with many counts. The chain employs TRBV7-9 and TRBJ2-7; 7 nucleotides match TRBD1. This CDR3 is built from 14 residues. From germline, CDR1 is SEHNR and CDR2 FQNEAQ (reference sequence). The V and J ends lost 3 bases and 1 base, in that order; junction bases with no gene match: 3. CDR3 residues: CASSFGTVSYEQYF. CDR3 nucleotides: TGTGCCAGCAGCTTTGGGACAGTGTCCTACGAGCAGTACTTC. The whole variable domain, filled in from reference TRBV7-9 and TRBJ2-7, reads DTGVSQNPRHKITKRGQNVTFRCDPISEHNRLYWYRQTLGQGPEFLTYFQNEAQLEKSRLLSDRFSAERPKGSFSTLEIQRTEQGDSAMYLCASSFGTVSYEQYFGPGTRLTVT.

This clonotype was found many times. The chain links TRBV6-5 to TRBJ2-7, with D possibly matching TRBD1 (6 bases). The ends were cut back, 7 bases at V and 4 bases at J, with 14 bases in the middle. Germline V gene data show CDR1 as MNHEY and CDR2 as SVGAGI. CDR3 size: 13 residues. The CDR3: CASNPGTPYEQYF. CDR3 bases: TGTGCCAGCAACCCCGGGACACCTTACGAGCAGTACTTC.

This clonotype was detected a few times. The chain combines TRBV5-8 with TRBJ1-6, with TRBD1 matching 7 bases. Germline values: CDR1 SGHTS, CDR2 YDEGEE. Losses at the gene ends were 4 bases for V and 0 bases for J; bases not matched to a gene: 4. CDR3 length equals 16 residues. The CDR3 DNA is TGTGCCAGCAGCCGGACAGGCAACTCCTATAATTCACCCCTCCACTTT. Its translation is CASSRTGNSYNSPLHF.

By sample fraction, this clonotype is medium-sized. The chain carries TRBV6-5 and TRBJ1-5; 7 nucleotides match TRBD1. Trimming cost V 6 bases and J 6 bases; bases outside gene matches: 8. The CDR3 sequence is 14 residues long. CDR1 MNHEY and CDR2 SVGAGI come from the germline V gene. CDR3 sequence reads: CASRPTGSVQPQHF. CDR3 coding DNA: TGTGCCAGCAGGCCGACAGGGTCCGTTCAGCCCCAGCATTTT.

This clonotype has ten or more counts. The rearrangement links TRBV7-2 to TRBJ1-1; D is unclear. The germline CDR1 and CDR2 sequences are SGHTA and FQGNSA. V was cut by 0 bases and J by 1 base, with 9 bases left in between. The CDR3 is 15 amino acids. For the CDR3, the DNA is TGTGCCAGCAGCTTAGCCGGCGGGCAGAACACTGAAGCTTTCTTT. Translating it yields CASSLAGGQNTEAFF.

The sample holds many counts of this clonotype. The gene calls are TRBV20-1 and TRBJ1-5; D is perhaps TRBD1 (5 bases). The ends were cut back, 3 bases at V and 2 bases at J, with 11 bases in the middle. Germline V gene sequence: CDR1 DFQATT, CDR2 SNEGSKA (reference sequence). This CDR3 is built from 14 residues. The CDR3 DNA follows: TGCAGTGCTAGGGGACTCAGCGGCAATCAGCCCCAGCATTTT. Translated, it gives CSARGLSGNQPQHF.

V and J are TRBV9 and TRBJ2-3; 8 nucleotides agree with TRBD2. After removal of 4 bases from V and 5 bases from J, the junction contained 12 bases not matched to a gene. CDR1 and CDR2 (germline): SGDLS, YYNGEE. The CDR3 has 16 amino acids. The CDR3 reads CASSPLGGDQGDTQYF. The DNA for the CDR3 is TGTGCCAGCAGCCCTCTCGGGGGGGACCAAGGAGATACGCAGTATTTT.

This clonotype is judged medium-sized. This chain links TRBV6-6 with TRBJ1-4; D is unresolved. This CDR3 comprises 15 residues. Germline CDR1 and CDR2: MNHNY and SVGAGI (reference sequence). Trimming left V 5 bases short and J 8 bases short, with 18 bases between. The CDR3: CASSHEYLGNEKLFF. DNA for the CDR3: TGTGCCAGCAGTCACGAATACCTAGGAAACGAAAAACTGTTTTTT.

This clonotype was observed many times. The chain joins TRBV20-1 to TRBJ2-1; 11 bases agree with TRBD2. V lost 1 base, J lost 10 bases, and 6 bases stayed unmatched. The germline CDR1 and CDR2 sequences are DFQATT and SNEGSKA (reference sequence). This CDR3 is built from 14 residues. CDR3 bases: TGCAGTGCTAGAGGTTTTAGCGGGGGGGCGGAGCAGTTCTTC. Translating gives CSARGFSGGAEQFF.

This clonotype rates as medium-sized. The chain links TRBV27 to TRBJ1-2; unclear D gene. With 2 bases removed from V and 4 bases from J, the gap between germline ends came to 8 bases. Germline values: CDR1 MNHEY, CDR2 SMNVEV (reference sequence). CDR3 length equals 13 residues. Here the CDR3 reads CASSLGRFYGYTF. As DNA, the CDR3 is TGTGCCAGCAGTTTAGGGAGATTCTATGGCTACACCTTC.

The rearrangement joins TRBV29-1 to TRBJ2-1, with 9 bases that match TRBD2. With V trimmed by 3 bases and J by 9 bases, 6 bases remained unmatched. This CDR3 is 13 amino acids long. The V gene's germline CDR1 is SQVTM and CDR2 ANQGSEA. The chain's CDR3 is CSVEVSGGSEQFF. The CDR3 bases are TGCAGCGTTGAGGTTAGCGGGGGCAGTGAGCAGTTCTTC.

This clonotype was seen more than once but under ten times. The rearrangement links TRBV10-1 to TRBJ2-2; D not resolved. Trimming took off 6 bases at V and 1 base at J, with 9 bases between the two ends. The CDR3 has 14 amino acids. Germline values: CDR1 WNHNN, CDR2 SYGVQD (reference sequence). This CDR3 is CASRDAVNTGELFF. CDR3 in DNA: TGCGCCAGCAGGGATGCAGTGAACACCGGGGAGCTGTTTTTT.

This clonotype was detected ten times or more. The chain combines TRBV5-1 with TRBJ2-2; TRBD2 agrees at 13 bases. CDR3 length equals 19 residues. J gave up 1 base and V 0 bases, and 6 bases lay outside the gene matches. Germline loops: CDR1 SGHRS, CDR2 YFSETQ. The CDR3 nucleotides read TGCGCCAGCAGCTTGGTACCGGGACTAGCGGGGTTGAACACCGGGGAGCTGTTTTTT. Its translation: CASSLVPGLAGLNTGELFF.

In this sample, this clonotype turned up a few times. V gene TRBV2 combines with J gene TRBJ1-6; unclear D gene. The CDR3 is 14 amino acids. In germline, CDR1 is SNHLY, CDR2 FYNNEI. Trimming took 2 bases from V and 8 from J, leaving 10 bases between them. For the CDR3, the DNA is TGTGCCAGCAGTGAATTTGGCGGGGATTCACCCCTCCACTTT. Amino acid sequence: CASSEFGGDSPLHF.

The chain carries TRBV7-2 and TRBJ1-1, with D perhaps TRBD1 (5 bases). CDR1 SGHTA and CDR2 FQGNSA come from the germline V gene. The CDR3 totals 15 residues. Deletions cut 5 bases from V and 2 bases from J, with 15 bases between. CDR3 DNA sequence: TGTGCCAGCAGCCATCGGGGGAAAGTCAACACTGAAGCTTTCTTT. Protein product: CASSHRGKVNTEAFF.

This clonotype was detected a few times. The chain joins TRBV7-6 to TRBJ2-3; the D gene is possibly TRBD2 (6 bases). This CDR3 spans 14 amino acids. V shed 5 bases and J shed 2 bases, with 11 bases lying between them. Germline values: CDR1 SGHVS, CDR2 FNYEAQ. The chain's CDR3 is CASSRPGLTDTQYF. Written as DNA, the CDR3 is TGTGCCAGCAGCAGGCCGGGACTCACAGATACGCAGTATTTT. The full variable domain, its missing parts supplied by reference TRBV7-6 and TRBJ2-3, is GAGVSQSPRYKVTKRGQDVALRCDPISGHVSLYWYRQALGQGPEFLTYFNYEAQQDKSGLPNDRFSAERPEGSISTLTIQRTEQRDSAMYRCASSRPGLTDTQYFGPGTRLTVL.

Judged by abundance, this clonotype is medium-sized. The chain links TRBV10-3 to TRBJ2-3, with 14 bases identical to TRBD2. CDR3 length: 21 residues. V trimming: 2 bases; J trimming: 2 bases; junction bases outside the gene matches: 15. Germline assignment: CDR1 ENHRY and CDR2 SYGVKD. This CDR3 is CAISEPLETGTSGGYTDTQYF. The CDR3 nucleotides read TGTGCCATCAGTGAGCCGCTAGAGACCGGGACTAGCGGGGGATACACAGATACGCAGTATTTT.

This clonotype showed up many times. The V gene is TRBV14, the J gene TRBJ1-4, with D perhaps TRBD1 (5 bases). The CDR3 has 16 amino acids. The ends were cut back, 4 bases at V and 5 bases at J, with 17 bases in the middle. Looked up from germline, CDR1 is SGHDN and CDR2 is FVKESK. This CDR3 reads CASSRRPGRTNEKLFF. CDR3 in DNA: TGTGCCAGCAGCCGACGCCCGGGACGGACGAATGAAAAACTGTTTTTT. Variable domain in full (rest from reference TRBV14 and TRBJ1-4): EAGVTQFPSHSVIEKGQTVTLRCDPISGHDNLYWYRRVMGKEIKFLLHFVKESKQDESGMPNNRFLAERTGGTYSTLKVQPAELEDSGVYFCASSRRPGRTNEKLFFGSGTQLSVL.

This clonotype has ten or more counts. CDR3 protein: CASSFGSSTEAFF. CDR3 in DNA: TGTGCCAGCAGTTTTGGCAGCTCCACTGAAGCTTTCTTT. The chain employs TRBV12-3 or TRBV12-4 and TRBJ1-1, with D hard to call. This CDR3 spans 13 amino acids. The V and J ends lost 3 bases and 4 bases respectively, with 9 bases between them.

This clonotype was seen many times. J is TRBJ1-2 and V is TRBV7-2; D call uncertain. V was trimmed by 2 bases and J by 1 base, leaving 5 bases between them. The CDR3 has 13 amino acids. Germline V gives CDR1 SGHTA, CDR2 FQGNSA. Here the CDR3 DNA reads TGTGCCAGCAGCTTACCAGATAACTATGGCTACACCTTC. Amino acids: CASSLPDNYGYTF.

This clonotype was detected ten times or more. The CDR3 is CASSLDGRDEKLFF. The CDR3 nucleotides read TGCGCCAGCAGCCTGGACGGACGGGATGAAAAACTGTTTTTT. The chain has TRBV5-1 and TRBJ1-4; the D is unclear. V was clipped by 4 bases and J by 6 bases, with 13 bases between them. This CDR3 region has 14 residues. Germline CDR1 is SGHRS and CDR2 is YFSETQ.

CDR3 in amino acids: CASSSPAGARNEKLFF. For the CDR3, the DNA is TGTGCCAGCAGCTCCCCGGCGGGGGCCCGTAATGAAAAACTGTTTTTT. This chain uses TRBV7-9 with TRBJ1-4, with D possibly matching TRBD1 (6 bases). Trimming cost V 4 bases and J 4 bases, with 16 bases left between them. Per germline, CDR1 SEHNR and CDR2 FQNEAQ (reference sequence). The CDR3 length is 16 residues. Variable domain in full (rest from reference TRBV7-9 and TRBJ1-4): DTGVSQNPRHKITKRGQNVTFRCDPISEHNRLYWYRQTLGQGPEFLTYFQNEAQLEKSRLLSDRFSAERPKGSFSTLEIQRTEQGDSAMYLCASSSPAGARNEKLFFGSGTQLSVL.